What follows are 21 T cell receptor beta chains derived from one specimen sequenced in a study of cytomegalovirus exposure and HLA in healthy donors. A multiplex PCR was run with 60 Vbeta primers and 13 Jbeta primers. Produced via immunoSEQ multiplex PCR; TCRdb's table is partial and in-frame only. The data show fewer than 200,000 clones, with over 80% seen just once and more than 1.5% held by the top ten. The sequencing sample was made of PBMCs. These receptors all come from a man aged 50 or older in good health and CMV-seronegative.

This clone was observed a few times. The V and J genes are TRBV19 and TRBJ1-3, with no clear D. Germline V CDR1 and CDR2: LNHDA, SQIVND (reference sequence). Trimming stripped 3 bases from V and 2 bases from J, with 14 bases between. The CDR3 has 16 residues. CDR3 nucleotides: TGTGCCAGTAGTATCCAGGCGTCGCGCCCTGGAAACACCATATATTTT. The encoded protein is CASSIQASRPGNTIYF.

This rearrangement joins TRBV18 to TRBJ2-7; TRBD1 aligns across 8 bases. The V gene end was trimmed by 1 base and the J gene end by 2 bases; junction bases not matched to a gene: 1. The CDR3 is 14 amino acids. CDR1 is KGHSH, CDR2 LQKENI, per germline. CDR3 sequence: CASSPLGQAYEQYF. The CDR3 region has the DNA TGTGCCAGCTCACCACTGGGACAGGCCTACGAGCAGTACTTC.

J is TRBJ2-1 and V is TRBV18; no clear D gene. The CDR3 spans 13 residues. The V gene's germline CDR1 is KGHSH and CDR2 LQKENI. V dropped 0 bases and J dropped 9 bases, with 9 bases sitting between them. CDR3 in amino acids: CASSPPESSEQFF. In DNA, the CDR3 is TGTGCCAGCTCACCACCGGAGAGCTCTGAGCAGTTCTTC.

The rearrangement links TRBV6-1 to TRBJ1-2, with 9 bases aligning to TRBD1. Trimming removed 6 bases from V and 6 bases from J; junction bases left unmatched: 8. Germline CDR1 reads MNHNS; CDR2 reads SASEGT. There are 14 residues in the CDR3. This chain's CDR3 is CASRAGDREHGYTF. CDR3 coding DNA: TGTGCCAGCAGGGCCGGGGACAGGGAACATGGCTACACCTTC.

The chain combines TRBV5-1 with TRBJ2-1, with D possibly being TRBD2 (6 bases). This CDR3 comprises 16 residues. The germline V gene has CDR1 SGHRS and CDR2 YFSETQ. The V end was cut by 0 bases, the J end by 0 bases, with 10 bases between. The DNA of the CDR3 is TGCGCCAGCAGCTTGGCCTTAGCGGCCTCCTACAATGAGCAGTTCTTC. Translating gives CASSLALAASYNEQFF.

The rearrangement joins TRBV20-1 to TRBJ2-7; the match to TRBD1 covers 7 bases. Germline values: CDR1 DFQATT, CDR2 SNEGSKA (reference sequence). The J segment lost 4 bases and the V segment lost 6 bases, leaving 3 bases of the junction unmatched. The CDR3 runs 11 residues. The CDR3 is CSATTGYEQYF. As DNA, the CDR3 is TGCAGTGCAACGACAGGGTACGAGCAGTACTTC.

This rearrangement joins TRBV6-1 to TRBJ1-3; 9 nucleotides agree with TRBD1. J lost 3 bases, V lost 4 bases, and 7 bases had no gene match. The germline gives CDR1 MNHNS, CDR2 SASEGT. The CDR3 is 16 residues long. CDR3 DNA: TGTGCCAGCAGTGGCTACAGGGGGCAGTATGGAAACACCATATATTTT. Its protein product is CASSGYRGQYGNTIYF.

The chain has TRBV25-1 and TRBJ1-2; 9 bases match TRBD1. The V segment lost 7 bases and the J segment 5 bases; nucleotides outside the gene matches: 8. The CDR3 sequence is 14 residues long. CDR1 and CDR2 from the germline V gene are MGHDK and SYGVNS. CDR3 sequence reads: CASNRGLFGYGYTF. CDR3 coding DNA: TGTGCCAGCAACAGGGGGCTATTTGGGTATGGCTACACCTTC.

This clone was seen only a few times. The rearrangement joins TRBV2 to TRBJ1-1; weak D call: TRBD1 (6 bases). Germline V gene sequence: CDR1 SNHLY, CDR2 FYNNEI. The CDR3 consists of 13 residues. V lost 6 bases and J 6 bases, leaving 14 bases between the germline ends. The CDR3, as DNA: TGTGCCAGCAGCCATAACAGGGACCCTGAAGCTTTCTTT. Protein sequence: CASSHNRDPEAFF.

The chain links TRBV6-6 to TRBJ1-2; D ambiguous. The CDR3 consists of 13 residues. Trimming stripped 5 bases from V and 6 bases from J, with 13 bases between. CDR1 is MNHNY and CDR2 is SVGAGI in the germline V gene (reference sequence). As DNA, the CDR3 is TGTGCCAGCAGTCAAGTCGGGGATGATGGCTACACCTTC. Protein: CASSQVGDDGYTF.

This chain joins TRBV30 and TRBJ2-5, with D possibly matching TRBD2 (6 bases). CDR3 length equals 16 residues. The germline V and J ends were trimmed by 1 base and 1 base, with 16 bases remaining between them. Germline loops: CDR1 GTSNPN, CDR2 SVGIG (reference sequence). CDR3 loop: CAWSGRQRTIQETQYF. CDR3 sequence (DNA): TGTGCCTGGAGTGGTAGACAGAGGACTATCCAAGAGACCCAGTACTTC.

This chain links TRBV27 with TRBJ2-7, with 9 bases fitting TRBD1. The CDR3 has 16 residues. Germline CDR1 and CDR2: MNHEY and SMNVEV (reference sequence). The trim removed 4 bases at V and 6 bases at J, leaving 13 bases unmatched. The CDR3 DNA follows: TGTGCCAGCAGTTCCCCCTCCGGGACAGGGTCCCTCGAGCAGTACTTC. It encodes CASSSPSGTGSLEQYF.

The chain recombines TRBV5-1 with TRBJ1-1; TRBD1 aligns across 11 bases. Trimming removed 4 bases from V and 6 bases from J; junction bases left unmatched: 11. The CDR3 covers 16 residues. Germline loops: CDR1 SGHRS, CDR2 YFSETQ. CDR3 amino acids: CASSLGQGARGAEAFF. The CDR3 DNA sequence: TGCGCCAGCAGCCTCGGACAGGGGGCGCGGGGCGCTGAAGCTTTCTTT.

This chain connects TRBV7-2 to TRBJ2-7; no definite D call. The CDR3 loop spans 17 amino acids. Trimming left V 1 base short and J 0 bases short, with 16 bases between. Germline CDR1 SGHTA, CDR2 FQGNSA. The CDR3 bases are TGTGCCAGCAGCTTAGTGGCGGTTAGCTCGGGCTCCTACGAGCAGTACTTC. Translating it yields CASSLVAVSSGSYEQYF. The full variable domain, rest sourced from reference TRBV7-2 and TRBJ2-7, is GAGVSQSPSNKVTEKGKDVELRCDPISGHTALYWYRQSLGQGLEFLIYFQGNSAPDKSGLPSDRFSAERTGGSVSTLTIQRTQQEDSAVYLCASSLVAVSSGSYEQYFGPGTRLTVT.

This clone was observed once. The rearrangement uses TRBV25-1 and TRBJ2-7; the match to TRBD1 covers 7 bases. This CDR3 contains 11 residues. Germline CDR1 and CDR2: MGHDK and SYGVNS. V gave up 9 bases and J gave up 2 bases; unmatched junction bases: 1. As DNA, the CDR3 is TGTGCCAGGACAGGGACCTACGAGCAGTACTTC. Translating it yields CARTGTYEQYF.

The chain combines TRBV6-1 with TRBJ1-2, with a tentative D call TRBD1 (6 bases). Germline-derived CDR1 and CDR2 are MNHNS and SASEGT. This CDR3 is built from 13 residues. V lost 6 bases and J 6 bases, leaving 14 bases between the germline ends. Here the CDR3 DNA reads TGTGCCAGCAGCGTAAACAGGGATGATGGCTACACCTTC. Translated, it gives CASSVNRDDGYTF.

The chain links TRBV9 to TRBJ1-3, with D possibly being TRBD1 (5 bases). V lost 10 bases, J lost 0 bases, and 17 bases lay in between. This CDR3 is built from 15 residues. From germline, CDR1 is SGDLS and CDR2 YYNGEE. The DNA of the CDR3 is TGTGCCCAAATCCGGGGGTTAACCTCTGGAAACACCATATATTTT. Its translation is CAQIRGLTSGNTIYF.

This rearrangement joins TRBV11-2 to TRBJ2-3; 8 nucleotides align to TRBD1. V was pared by 5 bases and J by 9 bases, with 7 bases of the junction left unmatched. Germline assignment: CDR1 SGHAT and CDR2 FQNNGV. The CDR3 consists of 13 residues. The CDR3, as DNA: TGTGCCAGCAGCCGCCGTCGACAGGGGACGCAGTATTTT. As protein: CASSRRRQGTQYF.

The chain recombines TRBV28 with TRBJ2-7; the D gene is possibly TRBD1 (6 bases). Looked up from germline, CDR1 is MDHEN and CDR2 is SYDVKM. Trimming took 7 bases from V and 0 from J, leaving 19 bases between them. The CDR3 has 16 residues. CDR3: CASTIRGIPSSYEQYF. The CDR3 DNA reads as TGTGCCAGCACAATAAGGGGGATACCCAGCTCCTACGAGCAGTACTTC.

V is TRBV5-4 and J is TRBJ1-6; tentative D call: TRBD1 (5 bases). The V gene's germline CDR1 is SGHNT and CDR2 YYREEE (reference sequence). This CDR3 has 15 amino acids. Trimming took 1 base from V and 5 from J, leaving 10 bases between them. CDR3: CASSLTGLHNSPLHF. The DNA for the CDR3 is TGTGCCAGCAGCTTGACGGGACTCCATAATTCACCCCTCCACTTT. The full variable domain, its missing parts supplied by reference TRBV5-4 and TRBJ1-6, is ETGVTQSPTHLIKTRGQQVTLRCSSQSGHNTVSWYQQALGQGPQFIFQYYREEENGRGNFPPRFSGLQFPNYSSELNVNALELDDSALYLCASSLTGLHNSPLHFGNGTRLTVT.

This chain connects TRBV30 to TRBJ2-1, with 7 bases aligning to TRBD2. This CDR3 has 13 residues. The trim removed 6 bases at V and 5 bases at J, leaving 7 bases unmatched. Germline loops: CDR1 GTSNPN, CDR2 SVGIG (reference sequence). The chain's CDR3 is CACYLAGDNEQFF. As DNA, the CDR3 is TGTGCCTGTTATTTGGCGGGAGACAATGAGCAGTTCTTC.